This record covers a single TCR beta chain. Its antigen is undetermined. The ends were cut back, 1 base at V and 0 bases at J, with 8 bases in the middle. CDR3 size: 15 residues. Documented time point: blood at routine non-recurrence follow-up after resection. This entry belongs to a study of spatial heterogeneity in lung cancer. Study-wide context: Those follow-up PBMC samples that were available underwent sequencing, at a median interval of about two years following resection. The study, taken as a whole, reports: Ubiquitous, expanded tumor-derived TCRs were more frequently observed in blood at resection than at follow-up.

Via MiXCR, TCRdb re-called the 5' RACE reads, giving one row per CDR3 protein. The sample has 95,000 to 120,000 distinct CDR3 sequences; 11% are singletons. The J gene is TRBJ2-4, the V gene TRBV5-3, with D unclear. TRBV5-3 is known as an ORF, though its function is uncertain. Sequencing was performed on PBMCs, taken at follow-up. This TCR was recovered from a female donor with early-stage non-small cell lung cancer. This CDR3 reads CARSLSRKAKNIQYF. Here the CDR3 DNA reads TGTGCCAGAAGCTTGTCAAGGAAAGCCAAAAACATTCAGTACTTC.